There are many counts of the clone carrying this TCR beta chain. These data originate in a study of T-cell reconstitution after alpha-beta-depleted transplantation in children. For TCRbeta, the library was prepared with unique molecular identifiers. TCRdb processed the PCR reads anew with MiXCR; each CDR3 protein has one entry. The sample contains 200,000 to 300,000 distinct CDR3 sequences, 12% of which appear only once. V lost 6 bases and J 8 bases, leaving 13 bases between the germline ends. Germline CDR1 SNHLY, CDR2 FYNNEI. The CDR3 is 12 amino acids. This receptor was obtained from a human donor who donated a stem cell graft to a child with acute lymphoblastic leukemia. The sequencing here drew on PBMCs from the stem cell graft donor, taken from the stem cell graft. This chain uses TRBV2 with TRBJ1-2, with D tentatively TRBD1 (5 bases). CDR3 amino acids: CASRLETGGYTF. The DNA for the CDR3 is TGTGCCAGCAGACTCGAAACAGGCGGCTACACCTTC.